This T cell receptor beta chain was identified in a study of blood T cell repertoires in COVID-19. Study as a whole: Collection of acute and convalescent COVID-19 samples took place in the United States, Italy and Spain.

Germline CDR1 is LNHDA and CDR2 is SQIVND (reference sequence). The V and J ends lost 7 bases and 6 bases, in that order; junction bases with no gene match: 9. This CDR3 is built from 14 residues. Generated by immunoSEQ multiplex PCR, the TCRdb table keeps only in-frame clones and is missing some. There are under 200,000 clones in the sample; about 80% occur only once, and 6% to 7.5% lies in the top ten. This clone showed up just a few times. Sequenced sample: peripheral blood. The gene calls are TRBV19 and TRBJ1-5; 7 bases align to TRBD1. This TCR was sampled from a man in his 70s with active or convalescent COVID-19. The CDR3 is CASNVGGAGQPQHF. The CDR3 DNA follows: TGTGCCAGTAATGTAGGGGGCGCGGGTCAGCCCCAGCATTTT.